This note documents a single T cell receptor (beta chain) sequence. Its specificity is unknown. The CDR3 is made up of 14 amino acids. V was clipped by 3 bases and J by 4 bases; unmatched bases: 6. The V gene's germline CDR1 is SNHLY and CDR2 FYNNEI. The data derive from a study of T cell repertoires in cytomegalovirus infection. Study information: Matching HLA type and CMV infection were both indicated by public TCR beta signatures.

Regarding the study as a whole: In two of eight donors, the top clonotype was HLA-C-restricted CMV-specific. CMV carriers with the relevant HLA were identified by cumulative public TCR beta family frequency.

One entry per CDR3 protein results from TCRdb running MiXCR on the reads. Counted here are some 220,000 distinct CDR3 sequences, about 40% occurring once; the ten biggest clones make up roughly three fifths. The sequencing used CD8+ T cells from cultured PBMCs, collected from culture after CMV antigen stimulation. The genes are TRBV2 and TRBJ2-7, with 7 nucleotides matching TRBD2. The receptor was isolated from a human donor in good health (CMV status not recorded). Some clones in this sample may be carry-over from other donors' samples. CDR3 nucleotides: TGTGCCAGCAGTGACCCAGCGGGACCATACGAGCAGTACTTC. Translating it yields CASSDPAGPYEQYF.